One and the same sample provided the 24 T cell receptor beta chains below, sequenced in a study of T cell responses to AZD1222 COVID-19 vaccine. The method was immunoSEQ multiplex PCR; TCRdb's version includes in-frame clones alone and lacks a portion of them. The table records around 99,000 clones, more than 75% of them present only once. Sequences were derived from peripheral blood, sampled 28 days after the second AZD1222 dose. The receptors here all came from an adult who received the AZD1222 COVID-19 vaccine.

The chain couples TRBV6-2 or TRBV6-3 to TRBJ1-1, with D possibly matching TRBD1 (6 bases). Germline V gives CDR1 MNHEY, CDR2 SVGEGT. The CDR3 consists of 14 residues. V dropped 6 bases and J dropped 6 bases, with 17 bases sitting between them. The CDR3 region is CASSPGGGWPEAFF. CDR3 coding DNA: TGTGCCAGCAGCCCCGGGGGCGGGTGGCCTGAAGCTTTCTTT.

The V call is TRBV6-2 or TRBV6-3, the J call TRBJ2-5; no clear D. The V gene's germline CDR1 is MNHEY and CDR2 SVGEGT. The CDR3 extends over 12 amino acids. V dropped 3 bases and J dropped 4 bases, with 6 bases sitting between them. The CDR3 coding sequence is TGTGCCAGCAGTTATTCCGTAGAGACCCAGTACTTC. It yields the protein CASSYSVETQYF.

The rearrangement joins TRBV10-3 to TRBJ2-7, with TRBD1 matching 7 bases. Looked up from germline, CDR1 is ENHRY and CDR2 is SYGVKD. This CDR3 has 14 residues. The junction had 8 bases not matched to a gene; V was cut back by 8 bases and J by 1 base. CDR3 DNA sequence: TGTGCCATCGCCAAGGGGGCTGGTTCCTACGAGCAGTACTTC. Protein product: CAIAKGAGSYEQYF.

V usage is TRBV10-3 and J usage is TRBJ2-1; TRBD2 might be the D (6 bases). Per germline, CDR1 ENHRY and CDR2 SYGVKD. The germline V and J ends were trimmed by 8 bases and 4 bases, with 18 bases remaining between them. This CDR3 contains 15 residues. The CDR3 DNA reads TGTGCCATCGCGGTGGGGGGTCTACAGTACAATGAGCAGTTCTTC. Translating it yields CAIAVGGLQYNEQFF.

The CDR3 sequence is CASSDSPGAGNTEAFF. The CDR3 DNA reads TGTGCCAGCAGCGATTCTCCAGGGGCGGGAAACACTGAAGCTTTCTTT. The V and J genes are TRBV7-9 and TRBJ1-1; the D gene is possibly TRBD1 (6 bases). V was cut by 5 bases and J by 2 bases, with 18 bases left in between. The length of the CDR3 is 16 residues. Per germline, CDR1 SEHNR and CDR2 FQNEAQ (reference sequence).

This clone has more than one count but fewer than ten. The gene calls are TRBV19 and TRBJ2-7; D is ambiguous. This CDR3 contains 14 residues. Deletions cut 5 bases from V and 3 bases from J, with 14 bases between. The germline V gene has CDR1 LNHDA and CDR2 SQIVND (reference sequence). The chain's CDR3 is CASSPGRHFYEQYF. CDR3 in DNA: TGTGCCAGTAGTCCCGGACGGCATTTCTACGAGCAGTACTTC.

The V call is TRBV9, the J call TRBJ2-1; 9 positions match TRBD1. The CDR3 totals 16 residues. J gave up 4 bases and V 1 base, and 6 bases lay outside the gene matches. The V gene's germline CDR1 is SGDLS and CDR2 YYNGEE. CDR3 amino acids: CASSVTGTGPYNEQFF. The CDR3 DNA sequence: TGTGCCAGCAGCGTAACCGGGACAGGGCCATACAATGAGCAGTTCTTC.

The V and J genes are TRBV7-9 and TRBJ2-7; 7 positions match TRBD2. The germline CDR1 and CDR2 sequences are SEHNR and FQNEAQ (reference sequence). With V trimmed by 1 base and J by 4 bases, 1 base remained unmatched. The length of the CDR3 is 13 residues. As DNA, the CDR3 is TGTGCCAGCAGCTTAGGCGGGGGTTACGAGCAGTACTTC. Encoded protein: CASSLGGGYEQYF.

The chain combines TRBV19 with TRBJ2-5; possibly TRBD1 for D (5 bases). V shed 6 bases and J shed 4 bases, with 15 bases lying between them. The germline V gene has CDR1 LNHDA and CDR2 SQIVND (reference sequence). The CDR3 is made up of 14 amino acids. CDR3 nucleotide sequence: TGTGCCAGTAGCCCGGGTCCAGGGTCAGAGACCCAGTACTTC. Translated: CASSPGPGSETQYF.

The gene calls are TRBV13 and TRBJ2-1; D might be TRBD1 (5 bases). This CDR3 has 14 residues. Trimming cost V 3 bases and J 3 bases, with 9 bases left between them. Germline V gene sequence: CDR1 PRHDT, CDR2 FYEKMQ (reference sequence). CDR3 residues: CASSLTVLYNEQFF. CDR3 nucleotides: TGTGCCAGCAGCTTGACAGTCCTCTACAATGAGCAGTTCTTC.

The rearrangement links TRBV19 to TRBJ2-7; D gene ambiguous. Germline CDR1 and CDR2: LNHDA and SQIVND (reference sequence). Deletions cut 7 bases from V and 3 bases from J, with 13 bases between. The CDR3 loop spans 13 amino acids. Here the CDR3 reads CASTAFAGYEQYF. CDR3 nucleotides: TGTGCCAGTACTGCTTTCGCCGGCTACGAGCAGTACTTC.

V gene TRBV20-1 combines with J gene TRBJ2-1; TRBD1 matches at 7 bases. The CDR3 is made up of 18 amino acids. V lost 4 bases, J lost 5 bases, and 20 bases stayed unmatched. From germline, CDR1 is DFQATT and CDR2 SNEGSKA (reference sequence). The CDR3 DNA follows: TGCAGTGCTAATGAGGCACAGGGGCAGACTTTCTTTCACAATGAGCAGTTCTTC. It specifies CSANEAQGQTFFHNEQFF.

The chain has TRBV7-3 and TRBJ2-7; D perhaps matches TRBD1 (6 bases). Germline V gives CDR1 SGHTA, CDR2 FQGTGA. V lost 5 bases and J lost 2, with 16 bases in between. The CDR3 sequence is 15 residues long. The CDR3, as DNA: TGTGCCAGCAGCCCGGTTGGGGGCCCCCCCTACGAGCAGTACTTC. It codes for CASSPVGGPPYEQYF.

V and J are TRBV24-1 and TRBJ2-2; TRBD1 might be the D (6 bases). Trimming removed 8 bases at V and 2 bases at J, with 8 bases between. CDR1 KGHDR and CDR2 SFDVKD come from the germline V gene. The CDR3 spans 13 residues. Here the CDR3 reads CATMGQNTGELFF. DNA for the CDR3: TGTGCCACCATGGGACAAAACACCGGGGAGCTGTTTTTT.

The chain employs TRBV5-4 and TRBJ2-7; 10 bases fit TRBD2. The V segment lost 3 bases and the J segment 1 base; nucleotides outside the gene matches: 4. The CDR3 has 15 amino acids. The V gene's germline CDR1 is SGHNT and CDR2 YYREEE (reference sequence). The CDR3 DNA sequence: TGTGCCAGCAGCTCGAAGACTAGCGGGTCCTACGAGCAGTACTTC. Its translation: CASSSKTSGSYEQYF.

This chain uses TRBV7-2 with TRBJ1-1; 8 nucleotides line up with TRBD1. CDR3 length: 15 amino acids. V trimming: 0 bases; J trimming: 4 bases; junction bases outside the gene matches: 4. Germline V gene lookup returns CDR1 SGHTA and CDR2 FQGNSA. The CDR3 region is CASSLAGQGGTEAFF. The CDR3 nucleotides read TGTGCCAGCAGCTTAGCCGGACAGGGTGGCACTGAAGCTTTCTTT.

The chain links TRBV5-4 to TRBJ1-2; unclear D gene. The length of the CDR3 is 13 residues. Trimming left V 1 base short and J 0 bases short, with 4 bases between. Per germline, CDR1 SGHNT and CDR2 YYREEE (reference sequence). CDR3 region: CASSLTANYGYTF. The CDR3 nucleotides are TGTGCCAGCAGCTTGACAGCTAACTATGGCTACACCTTC.

This chain links TRBV25-1 with TRBJ2-7; D unresolved. The V gene lost 4 bases and the J gene lost 6 bases, with 4 bases spanning the gap. The V gene's germline CDR1 is MGHDK and CDR2 SYGVNS. The CDR3 has 10 amino acids. Here the CDR3 DNA reads TGTGCCAGCAGTGGAATCGAGCAGTACTTC. Amino acid sequence: CASSGIEQYF.

This chain joins TRBV4-3 and TRBJ2-7; D is unresolved. V gave up 0 bases and J gave up 1 base, with 10 bases separating them. Germline V gene sequence: CDR1 LGHNA, CDR2 YSLEER. This CDR3 spans 15 amino acids. The CDR3 region is CASSQEPGGSYEQYF. CDR3 sequence (DNA): TGCGCCAGCAGCCAAGAACCTGGCGGATCCTACGAGCAGTACTTC.

The rearrangement joins TRBV29-1 to TRBJ2-7; D may be TRBD1 or TRBD2 (5 bases each). The CDR3 is 13 residues long. Germline CDR1 is SQVTM and CDR2 is ANQGSEA. The germline V and J ends were trimmed by 7 bases and 7 bases, with 20 bases remaining between them. In nucleotides, the CDR3 is TGCAGCGCTAGGGGCAGGGTCCGGGATGAGCAGTACTTC. Translating gives CSARGRVRDEQYF.

The chain is built from TRBV3-1 (or the pseudogene TRBV3-2) and TRBJ2-4, with 10 bases aligning to TRBD1. Germline V gene lookup returns CDR1 LGHDT and CDR2 YNNKEL (reference sequence). Trimming at V came to 1 base and at J to 7 bases, leaving 1 base not matched to a gene. The CDR3 totals 14 residues. Here the CDR3 DNA reads TGTGCCAGCAGCCAAGCGGGACAGGGGAACATTCAGTACTTC. It encodes CASSQAGQGNIQYF.

The gene calls are TRBV7-3 and TRBJ2-2; 12 bases fit TRBD2. CDR3 size: 15 residues. Looked up from germline, CDR1 is SGHTA and CDR2 is FQGTGA. V dropped 6 bases and J dropped 7; count of bases not matched to a gene: 6. The DNA for the CDR3 is TGTGCCAGCAGTTTGACTAGCGGGAGAAACGGGGAGCTGTTTTTT. It codes for CASSLTSGRNGELFF.

The chain employs TRBV5-5 and TRBJ1-5, with D unresolved. The CDR3 covers 15 residues. The V end lost 0 bases, the J end lost 1 base, and 8 bases lay between the germline ends. The germline CDR1 and CDR2 sequences are SGHKS and YYEKEE (reference sequence). The CDR3 loop is CASSLDPGSNQPQHF. DNA for the CDR3: TGTGCCAGCAGCTTGGATCCCGGGAGCAATCAGCCCCAGCATTTT. The complete variable domain, with remaining parts taken from reference TRBV5-5 and TRBJ1-5, reads DAGVTQSPTHLIKTRGQQVTLRCSPISGHKSVSWYQQVLGQGPQFIFQYYEKEERGRGNFPDRFSARQFPNYSSELNVNALLLGDSALYLCASSLDPGSNQPQHFGDGTRLSIL.

The chain combines TRBV12-5 with TRBJ1-3; the D is unclear. Deletions cut 5 bases from V and 2 bases from J, with 13 bases between. The CDR3 is made up of 15 amino acids. From germline, CDR1 is LGHNT and CDR2 FRNRAP. Here the CDR3 DNA reads TGTGCTAGTGGTCCCCGGACCGGCCCTGGAAACACCATATATTTT. Amino acids: CASGPRTGPGNTIYF.